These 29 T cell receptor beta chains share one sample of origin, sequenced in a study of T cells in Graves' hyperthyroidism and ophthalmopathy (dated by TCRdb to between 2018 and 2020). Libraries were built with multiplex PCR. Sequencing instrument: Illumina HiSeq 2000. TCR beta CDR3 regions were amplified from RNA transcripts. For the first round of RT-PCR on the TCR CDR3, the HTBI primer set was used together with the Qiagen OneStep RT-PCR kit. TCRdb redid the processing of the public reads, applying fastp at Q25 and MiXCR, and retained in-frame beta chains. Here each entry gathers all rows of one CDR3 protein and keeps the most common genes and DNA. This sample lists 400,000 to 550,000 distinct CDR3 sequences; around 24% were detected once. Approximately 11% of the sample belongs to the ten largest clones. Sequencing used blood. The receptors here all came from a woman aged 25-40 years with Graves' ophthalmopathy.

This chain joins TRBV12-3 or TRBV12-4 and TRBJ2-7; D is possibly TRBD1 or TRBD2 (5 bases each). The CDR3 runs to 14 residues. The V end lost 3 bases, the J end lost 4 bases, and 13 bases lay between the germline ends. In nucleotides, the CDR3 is TGTGCCAGCAGTTTGGTCGGGGCCGGTTACGAGCAGTACTTC. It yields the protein CASSLVGAGYEQYF.

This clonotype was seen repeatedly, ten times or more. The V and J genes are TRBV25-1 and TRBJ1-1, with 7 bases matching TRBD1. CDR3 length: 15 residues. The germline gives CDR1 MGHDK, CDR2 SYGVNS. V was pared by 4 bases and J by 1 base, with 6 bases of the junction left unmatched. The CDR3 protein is CASSAPGTANTEAFF. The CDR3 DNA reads TGTGCCAGCAGTGCACCCGGGACAGCGAACACTGAAGCTTTCTTT.

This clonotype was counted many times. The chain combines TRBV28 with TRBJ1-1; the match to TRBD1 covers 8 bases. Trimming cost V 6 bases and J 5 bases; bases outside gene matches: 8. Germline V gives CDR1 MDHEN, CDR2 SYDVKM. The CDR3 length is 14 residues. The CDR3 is CASRPGQGTTEAFF. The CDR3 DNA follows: TGTGCCAGCAGACCAGGACAGGGTACGACTGAAGCTTTCTTT.

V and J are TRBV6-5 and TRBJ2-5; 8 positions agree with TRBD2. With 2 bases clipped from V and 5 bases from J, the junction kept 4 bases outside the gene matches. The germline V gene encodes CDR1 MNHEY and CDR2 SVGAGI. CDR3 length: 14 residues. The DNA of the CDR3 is TGTGCCAGCAGTTACGGGATAGCGGGGGAGACCCAGTACTTC. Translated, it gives CASSYGIAGETQYF.

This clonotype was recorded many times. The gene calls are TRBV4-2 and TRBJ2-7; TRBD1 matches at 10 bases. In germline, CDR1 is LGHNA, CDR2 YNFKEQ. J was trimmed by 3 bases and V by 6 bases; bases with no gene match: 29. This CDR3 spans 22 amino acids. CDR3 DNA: TGTGCCAGCAGACCATACGCCCCCACTTGGACAGGGGGGCGGATGGGGATCTACGAGCAGTACTTC. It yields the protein CASRPYAPTWTGGRMGIYEQYF.

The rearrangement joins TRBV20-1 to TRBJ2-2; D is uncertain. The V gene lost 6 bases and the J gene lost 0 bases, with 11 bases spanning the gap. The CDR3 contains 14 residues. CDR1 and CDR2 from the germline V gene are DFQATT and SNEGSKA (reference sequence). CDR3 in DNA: TGCAGTGCCCCCGCGGCTGCGAACACCGGGGAGCTGTTTTTT. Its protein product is CSAPAAANTGELFF.

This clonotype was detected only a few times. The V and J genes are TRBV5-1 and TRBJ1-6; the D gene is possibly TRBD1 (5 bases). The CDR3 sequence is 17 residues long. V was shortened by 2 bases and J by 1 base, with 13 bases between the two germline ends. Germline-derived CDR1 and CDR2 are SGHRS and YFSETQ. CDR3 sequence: CASSFLGVVSYNSPLHF. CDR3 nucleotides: TGCGCCAGCAGCTTCTTGGGGGTTGTTTCCTATAATTCACCCCTCCACTTT.

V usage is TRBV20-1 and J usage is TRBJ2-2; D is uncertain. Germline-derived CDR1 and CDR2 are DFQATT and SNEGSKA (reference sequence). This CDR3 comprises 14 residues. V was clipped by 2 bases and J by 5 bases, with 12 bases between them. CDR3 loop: CSARSGVGTGELFF. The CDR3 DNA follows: TGCAGTGCTAGATCTGGGGTAGGGACCGGGGAGCTGTTTTTT.

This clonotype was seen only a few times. The CDR3 DNA sequence: TGTGCCAGCAGTCCTTGGACAGGGGGCTTTGGCAATCAGCCCCAGCATTTT. Amino acid sequence: CASSPWTGGFGNQPQHF. This sequence joins TRBV6-1 and TRBJ1-5; TRBD1 matches at 11 bases. The V segment lost 5 bases and the J segment 2 bases; nucleotides outside the gene matches: 8. Germline-derived CDR1 and CDR2 are MNHNS and SASEGT. The CDR3 is 17 residues long.

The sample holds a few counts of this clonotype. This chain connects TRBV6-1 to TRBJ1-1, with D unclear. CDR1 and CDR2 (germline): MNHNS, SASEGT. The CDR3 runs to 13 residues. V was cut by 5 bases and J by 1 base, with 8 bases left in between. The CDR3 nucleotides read TGTGCCAGCAGTCCCAAGGGGAACACTGAAGCTTTCTTT. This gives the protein CASSPKGNTEAFF.

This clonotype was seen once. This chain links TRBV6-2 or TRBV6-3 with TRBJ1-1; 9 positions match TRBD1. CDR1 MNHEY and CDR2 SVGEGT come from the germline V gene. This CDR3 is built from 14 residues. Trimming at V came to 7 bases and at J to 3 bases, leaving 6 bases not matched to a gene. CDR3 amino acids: CASTPGQGYTEAFF. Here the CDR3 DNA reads TGTGCCAGCACCCCGGGACAGGGATACACTGAAGCTTTCTTT.

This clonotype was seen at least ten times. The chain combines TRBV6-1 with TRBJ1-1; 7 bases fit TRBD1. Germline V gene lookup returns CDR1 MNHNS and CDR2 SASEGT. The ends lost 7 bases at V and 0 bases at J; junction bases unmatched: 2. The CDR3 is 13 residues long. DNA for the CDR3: TGTGCCAGCACGGACAGGATGAACACTGAAGCTTTCTTT. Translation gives CASTDRMNTEAFF.

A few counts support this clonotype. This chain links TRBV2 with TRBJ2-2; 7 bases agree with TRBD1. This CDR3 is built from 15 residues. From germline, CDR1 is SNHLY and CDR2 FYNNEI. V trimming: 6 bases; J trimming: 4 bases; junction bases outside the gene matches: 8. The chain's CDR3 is CASRIRGQGTGELFF. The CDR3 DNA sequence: TGTGCCAGCAGAATTAGGGGGCAGGGCACCGGGGAGCTGTTTTTT. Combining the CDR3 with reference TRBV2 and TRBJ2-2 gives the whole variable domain EPEVTQTPSHQVTQMGQEVILRCVPISNHLYFYWYRQILGQKVEFLVSFYNNEISEKSEIFDDQFSVERPDGSNFTLKIRSTKLEDSAMYFCASRIRGQGTGELFFGEGSRLTVL.

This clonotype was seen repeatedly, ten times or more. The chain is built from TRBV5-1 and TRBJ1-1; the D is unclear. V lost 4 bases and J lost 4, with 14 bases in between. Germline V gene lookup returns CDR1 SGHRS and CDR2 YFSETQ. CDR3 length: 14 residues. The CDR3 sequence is CASSVAEGLTEAFF. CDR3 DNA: TGCGCCAGCAGCGTGGCGGAGGGCCTCACTGAAGCTTTCTTT. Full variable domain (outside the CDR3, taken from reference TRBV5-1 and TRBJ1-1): KAGVTQTPRYLIKTRGQQVTLSCSPISGHRSVSWYQQTPGQGLQFLFEYFSETQRNKGNFPGRFSGRQFSNSRSEMNVSTLELGDSALYLCASSVAEGLTEAFFGQGTRLTVV.

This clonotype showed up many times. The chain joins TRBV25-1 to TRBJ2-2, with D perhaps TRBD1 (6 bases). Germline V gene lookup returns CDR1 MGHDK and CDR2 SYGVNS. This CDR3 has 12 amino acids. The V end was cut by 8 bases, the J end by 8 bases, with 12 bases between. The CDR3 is CASGQPEGELFF. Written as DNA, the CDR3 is TGTGCCAGCGGACAGCCCGAGGGGGAGCTGTTTTTT.

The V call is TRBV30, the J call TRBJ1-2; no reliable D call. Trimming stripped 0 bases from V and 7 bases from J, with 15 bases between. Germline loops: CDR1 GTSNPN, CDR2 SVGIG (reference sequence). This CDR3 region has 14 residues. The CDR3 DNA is TGTGCCTGGAGTGTGGACCTGGGCGGAGGTGGCTACACCTTC. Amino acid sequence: CAWSVDLGGGGYTF.

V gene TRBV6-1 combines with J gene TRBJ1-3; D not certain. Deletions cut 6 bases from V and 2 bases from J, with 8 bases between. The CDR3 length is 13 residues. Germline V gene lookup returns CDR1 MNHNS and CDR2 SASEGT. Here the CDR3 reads CASRAPAGNTIYF. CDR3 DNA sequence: TGTGCCAGCAGGGCCCCGGCTGGAAACACCATATATTTT.

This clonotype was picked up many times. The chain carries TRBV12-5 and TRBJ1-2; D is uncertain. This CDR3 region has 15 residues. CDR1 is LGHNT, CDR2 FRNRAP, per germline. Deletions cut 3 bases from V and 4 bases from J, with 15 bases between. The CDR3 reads CASGLNPLTVYGYTF. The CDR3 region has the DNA TGTGCTAGTGGTTTAAACCCCCTAACGGTCTATGGCTACACCTTC.

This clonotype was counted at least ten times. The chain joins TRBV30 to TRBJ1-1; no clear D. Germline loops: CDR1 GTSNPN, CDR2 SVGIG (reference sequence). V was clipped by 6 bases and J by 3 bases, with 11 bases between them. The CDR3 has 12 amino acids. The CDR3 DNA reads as TGTGCCTGCCAAAGGGTAGACACTGAAGCTTTCTTT. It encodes CACQRVDTEAFF.

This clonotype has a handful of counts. The CDR3 loop is CASRPIGTGGTQPQHF. In nucleotides, the CDR3 is TGTGCCAGCAGACCGATCGGGACAGGGGGCACACAGCCCCAGCATTTT. The genes are TRBV28 and TRBJ1-5, with 12 bases aligning to TRBD1. V was pared by 6 bases and J by 7 bases, with 10 bases of the junction left unmatched. CDR1 is MDHEN and CDR2 is SYDVKM in the germline V gene. This CDR3 spans 16 amino acids. Using reference TRBV28 and TRBJ1-5 for the parts outside the CDR3, the full variable domain is DVKVTQSSRYLVKRTGEKVFLECVQDMDHENMFWYRQDPGLGLRLIYFSYDVKMKEKGDIPEGYSVSREKKERFSLILESASTNQTSMYLCASRPIGTGGTQPQHFGDGTRLSIL.

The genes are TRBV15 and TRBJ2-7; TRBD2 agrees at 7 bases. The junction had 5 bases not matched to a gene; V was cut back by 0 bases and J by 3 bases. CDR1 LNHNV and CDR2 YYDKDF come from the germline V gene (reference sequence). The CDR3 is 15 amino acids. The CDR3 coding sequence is TGTGCCACCAGCAGAGACCAGCGGGACTACTACGAGCAGTACTTC. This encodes CATSRDQRDYYEQYF.

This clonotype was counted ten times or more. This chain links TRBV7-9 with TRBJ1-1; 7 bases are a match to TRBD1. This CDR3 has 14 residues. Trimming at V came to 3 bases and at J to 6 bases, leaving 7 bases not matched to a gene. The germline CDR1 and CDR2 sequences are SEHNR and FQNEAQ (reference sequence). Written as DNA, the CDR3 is TGTGCCAGCAGCTTTGTACAGGGGACGGCTGAAGCTTTCTTT. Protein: CASSFVQGTAEAFF.

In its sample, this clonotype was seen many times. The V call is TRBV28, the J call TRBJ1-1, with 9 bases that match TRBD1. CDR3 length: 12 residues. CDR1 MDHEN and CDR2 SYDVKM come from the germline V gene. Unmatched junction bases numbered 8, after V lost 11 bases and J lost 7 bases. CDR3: CAANRGRREAFF. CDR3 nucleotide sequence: TGTGCCGCAAACAGGGGGCGGCGTGAAGCTTTCTTT.

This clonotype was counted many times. The chain's CDR3 is CASSYSAGTGNWGYTF. The CDR3 DNA reads TGTGCCAGCAGTTACTCAGCCGGGACAGGCAATTGGGGCTACACCTTC. The rearrangement links TRBV6-5 to TRBJ1-2; TRBD1 matches at 8 bases. The CDR3 is 16 amino acids. Germline V lookup: CDR1 MNHEY, CDR2 SVGAGI. Losses at the gene ends were 0 bases for V and 8 bases for J; bases not matched to a gene: 11.

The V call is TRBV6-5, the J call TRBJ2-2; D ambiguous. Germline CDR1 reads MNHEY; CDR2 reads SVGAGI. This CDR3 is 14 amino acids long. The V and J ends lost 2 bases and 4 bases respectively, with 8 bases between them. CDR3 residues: CASSYPIPTGELFF. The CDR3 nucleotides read TGTGCCAGCAGTTACCCCATTCCCACCGGGGAGCTGTTTTTT.

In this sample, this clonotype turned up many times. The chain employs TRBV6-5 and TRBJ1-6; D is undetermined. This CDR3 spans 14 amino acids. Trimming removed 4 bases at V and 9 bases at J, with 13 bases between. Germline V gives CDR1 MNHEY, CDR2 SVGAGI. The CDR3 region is CASSFRALGSPLHF. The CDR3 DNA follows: TGTGCCAGCAGTTTCCGGGCCCTCGGTTCACCCCTCCACTTT.

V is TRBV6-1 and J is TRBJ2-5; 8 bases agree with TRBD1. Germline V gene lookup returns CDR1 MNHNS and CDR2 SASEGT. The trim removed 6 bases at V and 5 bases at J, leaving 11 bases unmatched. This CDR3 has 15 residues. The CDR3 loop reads CASRRTGQGSETQYF. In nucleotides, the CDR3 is TGTGCCAGCAGACGAACCGGACAGGGATCGGAGACCCAGTACTTC.

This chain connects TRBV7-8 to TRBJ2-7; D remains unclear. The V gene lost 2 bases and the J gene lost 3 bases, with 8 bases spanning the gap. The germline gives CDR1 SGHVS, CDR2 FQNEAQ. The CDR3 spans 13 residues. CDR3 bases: TGTGCCAGCAGCTTAATGAGTTTCTACGAGCAGTACTTC. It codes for CASSLMSFYEQYF.

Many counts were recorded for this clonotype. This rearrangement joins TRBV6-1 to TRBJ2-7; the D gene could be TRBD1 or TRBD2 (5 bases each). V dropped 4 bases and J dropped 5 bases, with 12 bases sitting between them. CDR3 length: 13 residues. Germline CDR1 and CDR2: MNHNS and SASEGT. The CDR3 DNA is TGTGCCAGCAGTGTTGGGGGTGCAGACGAGCAGTACTTC. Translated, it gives CASSVGGADEQYF.